This entry describes one TCR beta chain. Antigen unknown. The method was immunoSEQ multiplex PCR; TCRdb's version includes in-frame clones alone and lacks a portion of them. The data hold over 140,000 clones, with 75% to 85% observed a single time. Per the germline V gene, CDR1 is MGHRA and CDR2 is YSYEKL. Trimming removed 4 bases at V and 2 bases at J, with 6 bases between. The CDR3 runs to 13 residues. The data are from a study of cytotoxic CD8 clonotypes in ibrutinib-treated CLL. Study-level points and caveats: A rise in clonality was seen at ibrutinib response, and a fall back toward baseline was seen at progression.

The V gene is TRBV4-1, the J gene TRBJ2-1; no definite D call. Here the sequenced sample was PBMCs, taken after 36 months of ibrutinib treatment. This TCR came from a human donor with chronic lymphocytic leukemia. The CDR3 spells CASSRVPYNEQFF. The CDR3 DNA is TGCGCCAGCAGCCGGGTGCCCTACAATGAGCAGTTCTTC.